One and the same sample provided the 18 T cell receptor beta chains below, sequenced in a study of T-cell reconstitution after alpha-beta-depleted transplantation in children. Preparation of the TCRbeta library involved a method that used unique molecular identifiers. TCRdb re-called the PCR reads with MiXCR, one entry per CDR3 protein. Of fewer than 550,000 distinct CDR3 sequences listed, more than 9.5% were seen once; the top ten hold approximately 15%. Specimen: PBMCs, mostly from graft donor cells, collected 180 days after TCRalphabeta/CD19-depleted stem cell transplant. All receptors come from a female patient aged 2-9 years who had a stem cell transplant for aplastic anemia, so the T cells may come from the graft donor.

The chain links TRBV18 to TRBJ2-7; D tentatively reads TRBD1 or TRBD2 (6 bases each). The germline V gene encodes CDR1 KGHSH and CDR2 LQKENI. With 0 bases removed from V and 3 bases from J, the gap between germline ends came to 12 bases. The CDR3 has 15 amino acids. CDR3 in DNA: TGTGCCAGCTCACCACCGGAGGGACAATTCTACGAGCAGTACTTC. It specifies CASSPPEGQFYEQYF.

The chain recombines TRBV5-5 with TRBJ2-1; 7 bases map to TRBD2. CDR1 is SGHKS, CDR2 YYEKEE, per germline (reference sequence). Germline trimming cut 2 bases from V and 6 bases from J; bases unmatched to any gene: 14. This CDR3 is built from 17 residues. The chain's CDR3 is CASSLSHLAEVVNEQFF. In nucleotides, the CDR3 is TGTGCCAGCAGCTTATCCCATCTAGCGGAAGTAGTCAATGAGCAGTTCTTC.

The chain employs TRBV18 and TRBJ2-3; D uncertain. This CDR3 has 15 residues. V lost 0 bases, J lost 1 base, and 8 bases lay in between. Germline CDR1 and CDR2: KGHSH and LQKENI. The CDR3 sequence is CASSPPRARTDTQYF. The CDR3 DNA reads as TGTGCCAGCTCACCACCTCGGGCCCGCACAGATACGCAGTATTTT.

This clonotype was found a few times. The chain has TRBV5-1 and TRBJ2-1; 9 bases agree with TRBD2. V was clipped by 3 bases and J by 8 bases; unmatched bases: 15. CDR3 size: 17 residues. The germline V gene encodes CDR1 SGHRS and CDR2 YFSETQ. DNA of the CDR3: TGCGCCAGCAGCTCGCGCCCCGGGACTAGCTTCCCTCATGAGCAGTTCTTC. It encodes CASSSRPGTSFPHEQFF.

This clonotype has more than one count but fewer than ten. J is TRBJ2-5 and V is TRBV20-1, with TRBD2 identical over 11 bases. Germline CDR1 is DFQATT and CDR2 is SNEGSKA (reference sequence). V trimming: 6 bases; J trimming: 5 bases; junction bases outside the gene matches: 2. The CDR3 contains 12 residues. The CDR3: CSAGTSGETQYF. CDR3 sequence (DNA): TGCAGTGCCGGGACTAGCGGCGAGACCCAGTACTTC.

This clonotype was counted a few times. The chain carries TRBV28 and TRBJ2-7; D ambiguous. Trimming removed 6 bases from V and 0 bases from J, with 27 bases in between. The V gene's germline CDR1 is MDHEN and CDR2 SYDVKM. The CDR3 extends over 19 amino acids. The CDR3 sequence: CASSFSLELNAVISYEQYF. Here the CDR3 DNA reads TGTGCCAGCAGCTTCTCGCTAGAGCTTAATGCCGTGATCTCCTACGAGCAGTACTTC.

Many counts were recorded for this clonotype. This chain connects TRBV25-1 to TRBJ2-1, with TRBD1 matching over 7 bases. Per germline, CDR1 MGHDK and CDR2 SYGVNS. The trim removed 5 bases at V and 15 bases at J, leaving 10 bases unmatched. This CDR3 contains 12 residues. The CDR3 here is CASSFTGDAPFF. The DNA of the CDR3 is TGTGCCAGCAGTTTTACAGGGGACGCCCCGTTCTTC.

The chain recombines TRBV7-9 with TRBJ2-2; D uncertain. V lost 1 base and J lost 2, with 8 bases in between. CDR1 and CDR2 from the germline V gene are SEHNR and FQNEAQ (reference sequence). This CDR3 is built from 15 residues. The CDR3 region is CASSLEHINTGELFF. The CDR3 DNA sequence: TGTGCCAGCAGCTTAGAGCATATCAACACCGGGGAGCTGTTTTTT. The full variable domain, rest sourced from reference TRBV7-9 and TRBJ2-2, is DTGVSQNPRHKITKRGQNVTFRCDPISEHNRLYWYRQTLGQGPEFLTYFQNEAQLEKSRLLSDRFSAERPKGSFSTLEIQRTEQGDSAMYLCASSLEHINTGELFFGEGSRLTVL.

V is TRBV14 and J is TRBJ2-3; D ambiguous. The CDR3 has 13 residues. Germline V CDR1 and CDR2: SGHDN, FVKESK. V lost 1 base and J 5 bases, leaving 7 bases between the germline ends. CDR3: CASSQGALDTQYF. The CDR3 DNA reads TGTGCCAGCAGCCAAGGGGCCTTAGATACGCAGTATTTT. Full variable domain (rest looked up from reference TRBV14 and TRBJ2-3): EAGVTQFPSHSVIEKGQTVTLRCDPISGHDNLYWYRRVMGKEIKFLLHFVKESKQDESGMPNNRFLAERTGGTYSTLKVQPAELEDSGVYFCASSQGALDTQYFGPGTRLTVL.

A few counts support this clonotype. This chain links TRBV29-1 with TRBJ2-1; no firm D call. V was cut by 2 bases and J by 3 bases, with 11 bases left in between. The CDR3 covers 14 residues. Germline V gene data show CDR1 as SQVTM and CDR2 as ANQGSEA. DNA of the CDR3: TGCAGCGTTGAATGGCCCGTAATCTACAATGAGCAGTTCTTC. Translating it yields CSVEWPVIYNEQFF.

J is TRBJ1-2 and V is TRBV4-2; no clear D gene. CDR1 and CDR2 from the germline V gene are LGHNA and YNFKEQ. V was trimmed by 0 bases and J by 4 bases, leaving 12 bases between them. This CDR3 contains 15 residues. CDR3 loop: CASSQDWQTLYGYTF. CDR3 nucleotide sequence: TGTGCCAGCAGCCAAGATTGGCAGACCCTCTATGGCTACACCTTC.

V and J are TRBV12-3 or TRBV12-4 and TRBJ2-1; D assignment may be TRBD1 or TRBD2 (5 bases each). V was cut by 5 bases and J by 1 base, with 12 bases left in between. The CDR3 loop spans 15 amino acids. CDR3 bases: TGTGCCAGCAGTCGCCTTTGGGGGTCCTACAATGAGCAGTTCTTC. Amino acid sequence: CASSRLWGSYNEQFF.

The gene calls are TRBV7-2 and TRBJ2-1, with TRBD2 identical over 9 bases. The ends lost 1 base at V and 3 bases at J; junction bases unmatched: 4. The CDR3 runs to 16 residues. From germline, CDR1 is SGHTA and CDR2 FQGNSA. Here the CDR3 reads CASSLEGGRGYNEQFF. In DNA form, the CDR3 reads TGTGCCAGCAGCTTAGAGGGCGGGAGGGGCTACAATGAGCAGTTCTTC.

The chain couples TRBV20-1 to TRBJ2-5; D perhaps matches TRBD2 (5 bases). The CDR3 is 15 residues long. CDR1 is DFQATT and CDR2 is SNEGSKA in the germline V gene (reference sequence). Trimming shortened V by 6 bases and J by 4 bases, and 21 bases separated the two germline ends. The CDR3 DNA reads as TGCAGTGCCCCGTCGGGTGGGAGTCCCCCAGAGACCCAGTACTTC. Protein: CSAPSGGSPPETQYF.

At least ten counts were recorded for this clonotype. The chain is built from TRBV12-3 or TRBV12-4 and TRBJ1-1; a possible D gene is TRBD1 (6 bases). There are 14 residues in the CDR3. V was shortened by 1 base and J by 8 bases, with 14 bases between the two germline ends. CDR3 region: CASSLVTGPREAFF. As DNA, the CDR3 is TGTGCCAGCAGTTTAGTAACAGGGCCCAGGGAAGCTTTCTTT.

This clonotype was found a few times. The chain joins TRBV6-2 or TRBV6-3 to TRBJ2-1; 7 bases agree with TRBD2. The J segment lost 7 bases and the V segment lost 8 bases, leaving 14 bases of the junction unmatched. Germline V gene lookup returns CDR1 MNHEY and CDR2 SVGEGT. The CDR3 is made up of 15 amino acids. The CDR3 bases are TGTGCCAGCCGAGCGGGGCGGAGTATTGGGAATGAGCAGTTCTTC. Protein sequence: CASRAGRSIGNEQFF.

This clonotype was detected only a few times. The V gene is TRBV18, the J gene TRBJ1-1; TRBD1 agrees at 9 bases. The CDR3 loop spans 14 amino acids. Germline V lookup: CDR1 KGHSH, CDR2 LQKENI. V gave up 1 base and J gave up 7 bases; unmatched junction bases: 4. This chain's CDR3 is CASSPLQGANEAFF. The CDR3 DNA sequence: TGTGCCAGCTCACCACTACAGGGGGCGAATGAAGCTTTCTTT.

V is TRBV14 and J is TRBJ2-5, with a tentative D call TRBD1 (7 bases). The V gene lost 3 bases and the J gene lost 7 bases, with 9 bases spanning the gap. The CDR3 length is 12 residues. The germline gives CDR1 SGHDN, CDR2 FVKESK. The CDR3 sequence is CASSHQGGTQYF. CDR3 nucleotide sequence: TGTGCCAGCAGCCACCAGGGGGGGACCCAGTACTTC.